This TCR beta chain was sequenced during a study of shared clonotypes between healthy human individuals. This CDR3 has 14 amino acids. V was trimmed by 6 bases and J by 3 bases, leaving 15 bases between them. CDR1 and CDR2 (germline): MDHEN, SYDVKM. The data were produced by immunoSEQ multiplex PCR, yet TCRdb's version contains in-frame clones alone and is incomplete. The table records fewer than 3 million clones, 80% to 95% of them present only once. Study results and limitations: Incompleteness in sorted-subset sequencing, despite large depth, was shown by rarefaction. Read depth was anticipated to influence clonotype sharing among donors.

For this clone: The antigen remains unidentified.

Researchers partitioned CD4+ cells into CD45RA+ naive and CD45RA-negative memory subsets. The receptor was isolated from a man aged 18 to 30 in good health. Some clones in this sample may be carry-over from other donors' samples. Sequenced material: naive CD4+ T cells from PBMCs. Stated subset: CD45RA+ positively selected. The chain employs TRBV28 and TRBJ2-7; a possible D gene is TRBD1 (6 bases). The CDR3 here is CASSPPGVIYEQYF. DNA for the CDR3: TGTGCCAGCAGCCCTCCAGGGGTCATCTACGAGCAGTACTTC. The whole variable domain, filled in from reference TRBV28 and TRBJ2-7, reads DVKVTQSSRYLVKRTGEKVFLECVQDMDHENMFWYRQDPGLGLRLIYFSYDVKMKEKGDIPEGYSVSREKKERFSLILESASTNQTSMYLCASSPPGVIYEQYFGPGTRLTVT.